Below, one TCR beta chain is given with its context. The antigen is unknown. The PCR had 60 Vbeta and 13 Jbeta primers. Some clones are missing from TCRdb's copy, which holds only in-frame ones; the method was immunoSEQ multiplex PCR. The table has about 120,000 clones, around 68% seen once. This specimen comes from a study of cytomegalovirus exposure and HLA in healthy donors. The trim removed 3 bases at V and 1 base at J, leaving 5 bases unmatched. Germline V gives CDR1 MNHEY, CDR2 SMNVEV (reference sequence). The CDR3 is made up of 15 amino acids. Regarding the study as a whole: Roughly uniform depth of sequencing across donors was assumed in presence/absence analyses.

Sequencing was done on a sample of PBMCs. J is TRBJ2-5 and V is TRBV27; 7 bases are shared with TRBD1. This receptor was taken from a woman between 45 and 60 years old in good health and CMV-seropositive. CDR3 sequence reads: CASSFIGTAQETQYF. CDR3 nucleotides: TGTGCCAGCAGTTTTATAGGGACAGCCCAAGAGACCCAGTACTTC.